Listed here is a single T cell receptor beta chain. Its target is unknown. The V gene lost 1 base and the J gene lost 0 bases, with 0 bases spanning the gap. Looked up from germline, CDR1 is PRHDT and CDR2 is FYEKMQ (reference sequence). The length of the CDR3 is 12 residues. The data originate from a study of T cell responses to AZD1222 COVID-19 vaccine. Assay used: immunoSEQ multiplex PCR; TCRdb lists only in-frame clones, some missing. The sample has about 160,000 clones, 92% seen once. General study results and limits: The repertoires were collected only after the peak T cell response. It was only 6 or 7 AZD1222 recipients who were seropositive at baseline.

This TCR was sampled from an adult in good health. Here the sequenced sample was peripheral blood, taken on day 0 of MenACWY control vaccination. The chain employs TRBV13 and TRBJ1-1; D is uncertain. CDR3 residues: CASSLVNTEAFF. CDR3 nucleotides: TGTGCCAGCAGCTTAGTGAACACTGAAGCTTTCTTT.